This entry features one T cell receptor beta chain sequence. This sample is part of a study of blood T cell repertoires in COVID-19. Across the whole study: Some COVID-19 samples were acute and others convalescent; all came from the United States, Italy and Spain.

The V end was cut by 2 bases, the J end by 2 bases, with 16 bases between. CDR3 length: 17 residues. From germline, CDR1 is SEHNR and CDR2 FQNEAQ (reference sequence). Repertoires were generated with immunoSEQ multiplex PCR, while TCRdb's copy carries only in-frame clones and drops some. The sample shows some 190,000 clones, approximately 90% of them seen only once. The V and J genes are TRBV7-9 and TRBJ1-3; D ambiguous. This TCR came from a human donor in a cohort sampled during active COVID-19. Sequenced material: peripheral blood. CDR3 nucleotide sequence: TGTGCCAGCAGCTTAAGGACGGGAGTAAGGGCTGGAAACACCATATATTTT. Amino acids: CASSLRTGVRAGNTIYF. Together with reference TRBV7-9 and TRBJ1-3, the CDR3 gives the full variable domain: DTGVSQNPRHKITKRGQNVTFRCDPISEHNRLYWYRQTLGQGPEFLTYFQNEAQLEKSRLLSDRFSAERPKGSFSTLEIQRTEQGDSAMYLCASSLRTGVRAGNTIYFGEGSWLTVV.